This is a list of T cell receptor beta chains from one sample in a study of OX40 agonist ivuxolimab in advanced cancers. Only in-frame clones appear in the TCRdb table, and some are missing; sequencing was by immunoSEQ multiplex PCR. The data show about 80,000 clones, about 93% seen once. The sample here was CD4+ or CD8+ T cells sorted from blood, taken in a trial of the OX40 agonist ivuxolimab. The receptor set was obtained from an adult with an advanced solid tumor such as melanoma, head and neck, liver or kidney cancer. CDR3s include the opening cysteine and the closing phenylalanine or tryptophan. Each record gives: CDR3 DNA, CDR3 protein, J gene, V gene, clone size, D gene. The D gene is left open where the match is weak. The size entry is marked missing in some rows and otherwise reads once, few, many or a size class.

CDR3nt: TGCAGCGTGGGACTAGCGGGGGGGCGCACAGATACGCAGTATTTT
CDR3aa: CSVGLAGGRTDTQYF
j_gene: TRBJ2-3
v_gene: TRBV29-1
abundance: NA
d_gene: TRBD2

CDR3nt: TGTGCCTGGAGTTTCCCACAATTCAGGGACAATTCACCCCTCCACTTT
CDR3aa: CAWSFPQFRDNSPLHF
j_gene: TRBJ1-6
v_gene: TRBV30
abundance: few
d_gene: NA

CDR3nt: TGTGCCAGCAGTGAAAACTGGATGGGCATCGGGTACGAGCAGTACTTC
CDR3aa: CASSENWMGIGYEQYF
j_gene: TRBJ2-7
v_gene: TRBV6-1
abundance: NA
d_gene: NA

CDR3nt: TGTGCCAGCAGCTTGGGGGCCACCCGGGTAGGCACTGAAGCTTTCTTT
CDR3aa: CASSLGATRVGTEAFF
j_gene: TRBJ1-1
v_gene: TRBV5-6
abundance: NA
d_gene: NA

CDR3nt: TGCGCCAGCAGCGGGATAGCAGGACAGAATACTGAAGCTTTCTTT
CDR3aa: CASSGIAGQNTEAFF
j_gene: TRBJ1-1
v_gene: TRBV5-1
abundance: once
d_gene: NA

CDR3nt: TGTGCCAGCAGTTACTCCGCGGAGGGAGAGCAGTACTTC
CDR3aa: CASSYSAEGEQYF
j_gene: TRBJ2-7
v_gene: TRBV6-6
abundance: once
d_gene: NA

CDR3nt: TGTGCCACCATCCGGGCAGCGGGGGAAAAACTGTTTTTT
CDR3aa: CATIRAAGEKLFF
j_gene: TRBJ1-4
v_gene: TRBV15
abundance: NA
d_gene: NA

CDR3nt: TGCGCCAGCAGTGGACAGGGGGCTTCAAATGAGCAGTTCTTC
CDR3aa: CASSGQGASNEQFF
j_gene: TRBJ2-1
v_gene: TRBV5-1
abundance: NA
d_gene: TRBD1

CDR3nt: TGCGCCAGCAGCCAAGATTATGTACAGGGCAACACCGGGGAGCTGTTTTTT
CDR3aa: CASSQDYVQGNTGELFF
j_gene: TRBJ2-2
v_gene: TRBV4-3
abundance: NA
d_gene: NA

CDR3nt: TGTGCCAGCTCACCAAGGAGCCAAGAGACCCAGTACTTC
CDR3aa: CASSPRSQETQYF
j_gene: TRBJ2-5
v_gene: TRBV18
abundance: NA
d_gene: NA

CDR3nt: TGCGCCAGCAGCCCCGGGAGGCTGGCCACCGGGGAGCTGTTTTTT
CDR3aa: CASSPGRLATGELFF
j_gene: TRBJ2-2
v_gene: TRBV5-1
abundance: NA
d_gene: TRBD2

CDR3nt: TGTGCCAGTAGCACTAGCGGGACCTACAATGAGCAGTTCTTC
CDR3aa: CASSTSGTYNEQFF
j_gene: TRBJ2-1
v_gene: TRBV19
abundance: NA
d_gene: TRBD2

CDR3nt: TGTGCCAGCAGTGAAGCGCCAGGGATTAATTCACCCCTCCACTTT
CDR3aa: CASSEAPGINSPLHF
j_gene: TRBJ1-6
v_gene: TRBV2
abundance: NA
d_gene: NA

CDR3nt: TGCGCCAGCAGCTTGGCGGGACAGGGGGTAGATACGCAGTATTTT
CDR3aa: CASSLAGQGVDTQYF
j_gene: TRBJ2-3
v_gene: TRBV5-1
abundance: once
d_gene: TRBD1

CDR3nt: TGTGCCAGTAGTATCAATGGAGGGGATATCTACGCCTTC
CDR3aa: CASSINGGDIYAF
j_gene: TRBJ1-2
v_gene: TRBV19
abundance: NA
d_gene: NA

CDR3nt: TGCGCCAGCAGCTTGGAGGGGACAGGCGTCTACGAGCAGTACTTC
CDR3aa: CASSLEGTGVYEQYF
j_gene: TRBJ2-7
v_gene: TRBV5-1
abundance: NA
d_gene: TRBD1

CDR3nt: TGCAGCGCCCTGACTGGGCCCGGGGAGACCCAGTACTTC
CDR3aa: CSALTGPGETQYF
j_gene: TRBJ2-5
v_gene: TRBV29-1
abundance: NA
d_gene: NA

CDR3nt: TGTGCCAGCACTCAGCGGGGACAGGGGAACACTGAAGCTTTCTTT
CDR3aa: CASTQRGQGNTEAFF
j_gene: TRBJ1-1
v_gene: TRBV6-6
abundance: NA
d_gene: TRBD1

CDR3nt: TGTGCCAGCTCATCGCAGACGGGGCCGGGCAATCAGCCCCAGCATTTT
CDR3aa: CASSSQTGPGNQPQHF
j_gene: TRBJ1-5
v_gene: TRBV18
abundance: NA
d_gene: NA

CDR3nt: TGCGCCATCCGAGGAGGGAGGTTCTCCTACAATGAGCAGTTCTTC
CDR3aa: CAIRGGRFSYNEQFF
j_gene: TRBJ2-1
v_gene: TRBV5-1
abundance: once
d_gene: NA

CDR3nt: TGTGCCAGCAGACAGACAGGGTCGCAATACGATGGCTACACCTTC
CDR3aa: CASRQTGSQYDGYTF
j_gene: TRBJ1-2
v_gene: TRBV28
abundance: NA
d_gene: TRBD1

CDR3nt: TGTGCCAGCAGCTTGCGTGGGGTTAGCAATCAGCCCCAGCATTTT
CDR3aa: CASSLRGVSNQPQHF
j_gene: TRBJ1-5
v_gene: TRBV5-8
abundance: NA
d_gene: NA

CDR3nt: TGTGCCAGCAGCTCTAGCATCACCGGGGAGCTGTTTTTT
CDR3aa: CASSSSITGELFF
j_gene: TRBJ2-2
v_gene: TRBV7-2
abundance: NA
d_gene: NA

CDR3nt: TGTGCCAGCAGCTTGGCGGGCCTCGGTTACAATGAGCAGTTCTTC
CDR3aa: CASSLAGLGYNEQFF
j_gene: TRBJ2-1
v_gene: TRBV7-2
abundance: once
d_gene: NA

CDR3nt: TGTGCCAGTTCGAGGGCGGACAGGGGTATTTCAGGGAACACTGAAGCTTTCTTT
CDR3aa: CASSRADRGISGNTEAFF
j_gene: TRBJ1-1
v_gene: TRBV19
abundance: NA
d_gene: TRBD1

CDR3nt: TGTGCCAGCAGGCAGACGATGCGGGGGAACATTCAGTACTTC
CDR3aa: CASRQTMRGNIQYF
j_gene: TRBJ2-4
v_gene: TRBV6-6
abundance: NA
d_gene: TRBD2

CDR3nt: TGTGCCAGCAGTTGGACAGACGACACTGAAGCTTTCTTT
CDR3aa: CASSWTDDTEAFF
j_gene: TRBJ1-1
v_gene: TRBV7-2
abundance: NA
d_gene: NA

CDR3nt: TGCAGCGTCCTAGAAAGCGGGAGTAGCACAGATACGCAGTATTTT
CDR3aa: CSVLESGSSTDTQYF
j_gene: TRBJ2-3
v_gene: TRBV29-1
abundance: NA
d_gene: TRBD2

CDR3nt: TGTGCCAGCTCACCACCGGGGGGGGGCACTGAAGCTTTCTTT
CDR3aa: CASSPPGGGTEAFF
j_gene: TRBJ1-1
v_gene: TRBV18
abundance: NA
d_gene: NA

CDR3nt: TGTGCCAGCAGCTTAGAACAGAATACCTACGAGCAGTACTTC
CDR3aa: CASSLEQNTYEQYF
j_gene: TRBJ2-7
v_gene: TRBV7-8
abundance: NA
d_gene: NA

CDR3nt: TGTGCCAGCAGCGAACTAACAGGGGGCCTCTCAGATACGCAGTATTTT
CDR3aa: CASSELTGGLSDTQYF
j_gene: TRBJ2-3
v_gene: TRBV9
abundance: NA
d_gene: TRBD1

CDR3nt: TGTGCCTGGATACTGGGTCAGGGCAACTATGGCTACACCTTC
CDR3aa: CAWILGQGNYGYTF
j_gene: TRBJ1-2
v_gene: TRBV30
abundance: NA
d_gene: NA

CDR3nt: TGTGCCAGCAGCGGGTCTTCCCAAGAGACCCAGTACTTC
CDR3aa: CASSGSSQETQYF
j_gene: TRBJ2-5
v_gene: TRBV6-6
abundance: few
d_gene: NA

CDR3nt: TGCGCCAGCTCCCAGGGGGCGGACTATCAGTATTTT
CDR3aa: CASSQGADYQYF
j_gene: TRBJ2-3
v_gene: TRBV10-2
abundance: NA
d_gene: TRBD1

CDR3nt: TGTGCCAGCAGGGCAACAGGGGGCCCTTACAATGAGCAGTTCTTC
CDR3aa: CASRATGGPYNEQFF
j_gene: TRBJ2-1
v_gene: TRBV28
abundance: NA
d_gene: TRBD1

CDR3nt: TGTGCCAGCAGTCTTTCAGCGGGGTTAGGGGCCCCCTACGAGCAGTACTTC
CDR3aa: CASSLSAGLGAPYEQYF
j_gene: TRBJ2-7
v_gene: TRBV7-2
abundance: NA
d_gene: TRBD2

CDR3nt: TGTGCCAGCAGCTTGCGGACTAGTACAGATACGCAGTATTTT
CDR3aa: CASSLRTSTDTQYF
j_gene: TRBJ2-3
v_gene: TRBV7-3
abundance: NA
d_gene: TRBD2

CDR3nt: TGTGCCAGTAGTCCACGACAGGGTAACTCCTACGAGCAGTACTTC
CDR3aa: CASSPRQGNSYEQYF
j_gene: TRBJ2-7
v_gene: TRBV19
abundance: NA
d_gene: TRBD1

CDR3nt: TGTGCCAGCAGCAAACGGCTCTCGGAAGAGACCCAGTACTTC
CDR3aa: CASSKRLSEETQYF
j_gene: TRBJ2-5
v_gene: TRBV21-1
abundance: NA
d_gene: NA

CDR3nt: TGTGCCAGCAGTAGAACAGCCGGGCCCCAGCCCCAGCATTTT
CDR3aa: CASSRTAGPQPQHF
j_gene: TRBJ1-5
v_gene: TRBV6-5
abundance: NA
d_gene: NA

CDR3nt: TGCGCCAGCAGCTTGGCTCAGGGTATAGCAGATACGCAGTATTTT
CDR3aa: CASSLAQGIADTQYF
j_gene: TRBJ2-3
v_gene: TRBV5-1
abundance: NA
d_gene: NA